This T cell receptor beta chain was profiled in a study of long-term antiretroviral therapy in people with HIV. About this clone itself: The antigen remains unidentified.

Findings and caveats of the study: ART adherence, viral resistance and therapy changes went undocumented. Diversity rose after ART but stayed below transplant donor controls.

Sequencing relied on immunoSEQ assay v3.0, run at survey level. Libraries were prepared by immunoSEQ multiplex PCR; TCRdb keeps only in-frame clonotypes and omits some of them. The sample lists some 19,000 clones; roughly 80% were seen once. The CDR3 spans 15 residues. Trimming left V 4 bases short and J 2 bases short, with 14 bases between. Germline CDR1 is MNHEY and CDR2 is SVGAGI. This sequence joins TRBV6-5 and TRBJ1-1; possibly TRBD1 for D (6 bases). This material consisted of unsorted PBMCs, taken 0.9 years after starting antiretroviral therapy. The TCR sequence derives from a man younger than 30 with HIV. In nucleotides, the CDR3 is TGTGCCAGCAGTTCGACCGGGACACCAAACACTGAAGCTTTCTTT. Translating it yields CASSSTGTPNTEAFF.